Listed here is a single T cell receptor beta chain. The data stem from a study of cytomegalovirus exposure and HLA in healthy donors. This CDR3 spans 13 amino acids. Between the trimmed V and J ends, which lost 2 bases and 3 bases, there was a span of 8 bases. CDR1 is SGHNT and CDR2 is YYREEE in the germline V gene (reference sequence). A multiplex PCR was run with 60 Vbeta primers and 13 Jbeta primers. Assay used: immunoSEQ multiplex PCR; TCRdb lists only in-frame clones, some missing. The sample lists 150,000 to 200,000 clones, 80% occurring once. This clonotype was obtained from a middle-aged woman in good health and CMV-seronegative. Sample: PBMCs. This chain links TRBV5-4 with TRBJ1-2; D not resolved. CDR3 nucleotide sequence: TGTGCCAGCAGCTTACGGCTAGACTATGGCTACACCTTC. It codes for CASSLRLDYGYTF.